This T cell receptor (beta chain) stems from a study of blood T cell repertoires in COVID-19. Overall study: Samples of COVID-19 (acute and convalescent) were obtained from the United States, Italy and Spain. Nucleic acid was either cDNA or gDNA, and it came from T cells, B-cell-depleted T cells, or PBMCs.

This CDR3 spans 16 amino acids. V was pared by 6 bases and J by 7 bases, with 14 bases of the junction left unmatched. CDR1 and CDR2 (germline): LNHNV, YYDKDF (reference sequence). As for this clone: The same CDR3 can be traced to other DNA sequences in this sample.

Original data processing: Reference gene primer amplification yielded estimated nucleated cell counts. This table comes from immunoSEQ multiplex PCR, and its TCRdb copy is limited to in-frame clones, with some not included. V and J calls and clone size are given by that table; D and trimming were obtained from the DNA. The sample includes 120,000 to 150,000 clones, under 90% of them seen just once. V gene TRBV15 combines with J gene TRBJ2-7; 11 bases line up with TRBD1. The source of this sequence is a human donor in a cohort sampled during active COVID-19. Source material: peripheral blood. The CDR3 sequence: CATSREPGQGVGEQYF. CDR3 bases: TGTGCCACCAGTAGGGAACCGGGACAGGGGGTTGGTGAGCAGTACTTC.